The 6 T cell receptor beta chains listed next were all sequenced from one sample in a study of CD8+ T cells in alopecia areata. Indicated treatment: oral pan-JAK inhibitor, 5-10 mg twice daily. Sequencing used cDNA as its template, made by extracting RNA and reverse transcribing it. Only in-frame clones appear in the TCRdb table, and some are missing; sequencing was by immunoSEQ multiplex PCR. The sample has 35,000 to 45,000 clones; approximately 92% are singletons. The sample was CD8+ T cells sorted from blood, taken at week 24, from a patient treated with tofacitinib. The origin of the receptors is a human donor with alopecia areata.

The chain couples TRBV4-1 to TRBJ2-1, with 9 positions matching TRBD2. This CDR3 contains 14 residues. The germline CDR1 and CDR2 sequences are MGHRA and YSYEKL. V shed 6 bases and J 9 bases; nucleotides not matched to a gene: 9. CDR3 in DNA: TGCGCCAGCAGGACCGGGACTAGCAGGGGTGAGCAGTTCTTC. It encodes CASRTGTSRGEQFF.

V is TRBV27 and J is TRBJ2-1; no reliable D call. Germline V gene sequence: CDR1 MNHEY, CDR2 SMNVEV (reference sequence). The ends were cut back, 2 bases at V and 4 bases at J, with 6 bases in the middle. This CDR3 has 13 residues. CDR3 coding DNA: TGTGCCAGCAGTTTAAGGGTATACAATGAGCAGTTCTTC. Translating it yields CASSLRVYNEQFF.

The rearrangement uses TRBV27 and TRBJ2-6; D ambiguous. Per the germline V gene, CDR1 is MNHEY and CDR2 is SMNVEV (reference sequence). The CDR3 contains 14 residues. V was cut by 6 bases and J by 0 bases, with 6 bases left in between. The CDR3 region has the DNA TGTGCCAGCAGGCAGCTCTCTGGGGCCAACGTCCTGACTTTC. It specifies CASRQLSGANVLTF. The whole variable domain, filled in from reference TRBV27 and TRBJ2-6, reads EAQVTQNPRYLITVTGKKLTVTCSQNMNHEYMSWYRQDPGLGLRQIYYSMNVEVTDKGDVPEGYKVSRKEKRNFPLILESPSPNQTSLYFCASRQLSGANVLTFGAGSRLTVL.

Only one count was recorded for this clone. The rearrangement uses TRBV2 and TRBJ1-1; no clear D gene. The CDR3 contains 10 residues. V shed 4 bases and J shed 5 bases, with 2 bases lying between them. The germline V gene encodes CDR1 SNHLY and CDR2 FYNNEI. Here the CDR3 reads CASSGTEAFF. CDR3 bases: TGTGCCAGCAGTGGGACTGAAGCTTTCTTT. Together with reference TRBV2 and TRBJ1-1, the CDR3 gives the full variable domain: EPEVTQTPSHQVTQMGQEVILRCVPISNHLYFYWYRQILGQKVEFLVSFYNNEISEKSEIFDDQFSVERPDGSNFTLKIRSTKLEDSAMYFCASSGTEAFFGQGTRLTVV.

The genes are TRBV7-3 and TRBJ2-1, with 9 bases that match TRBD1. With V trimmed by 6 bases and J by 9 bases, 21 bases remained unmatched. The CDR3 totals 18 residues. CDR1 and CDR2 from the germline V gene are SGHTA and FQGTGA. Here the CDR3 DNA reads TGTGCCAGCAGTCACACGGGCACCGGGACAGGGTCTCTAGGTGAGCAGTTCTTC. Translation: CASSHTGTGTGSLGEQFF.

This chain joins TRBV7-3 and TRBJ2-1; no reliable D call. The V end was cut by 2 bases, the J end by 10 bases, with 9 bases between. From germline, CDR1 is SGHTA and CDR2 FQGTGA. The length of the CDR3 is 12 residues. The CDR3: CASSLGNGEQFF. CDR3 nucleotides: TGTGCCAGCAGCTTAGGTAACGGGGAGCAGTTCTTC.